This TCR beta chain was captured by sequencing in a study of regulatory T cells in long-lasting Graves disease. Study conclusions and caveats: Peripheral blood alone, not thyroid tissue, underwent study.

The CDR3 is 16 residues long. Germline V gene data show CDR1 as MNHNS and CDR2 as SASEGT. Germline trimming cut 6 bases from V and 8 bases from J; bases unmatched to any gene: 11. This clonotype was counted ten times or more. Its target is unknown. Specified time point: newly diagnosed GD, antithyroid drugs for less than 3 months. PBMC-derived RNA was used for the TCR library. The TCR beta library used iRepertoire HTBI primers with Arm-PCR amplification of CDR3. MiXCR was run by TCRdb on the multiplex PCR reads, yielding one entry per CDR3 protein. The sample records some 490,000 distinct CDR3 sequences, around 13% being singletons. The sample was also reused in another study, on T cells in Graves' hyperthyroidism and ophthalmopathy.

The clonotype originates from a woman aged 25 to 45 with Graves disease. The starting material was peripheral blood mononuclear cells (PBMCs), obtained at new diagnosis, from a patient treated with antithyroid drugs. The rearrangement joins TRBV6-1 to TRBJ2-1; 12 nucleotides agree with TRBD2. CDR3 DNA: TGTGCCAGCAGACGCCCCGGGACTAGCGGGCCTTATGAGCAGTTCTTC. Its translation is CASRRPGTSGPYEQFF.